These 8 T cell receptor beta chains were all obtained from the same sample, sequenced in a study of regulatory T cells in long-lasting Graves disease (dated by TCRdb to the early 2020s). Library preparation employed multiplex PCR. The sample was run on an Illumina HiSeq 4000. TCR beta libraries were built with iRepertoire HTBI primers and Arm-PCR amplification of CDR3 regions. The public reads were run again by TCRdb, first through fastp at Q25 and then through MiXCR, and only productive beta chains were kept. Each CDR3 protein appears once, grouped with its most common genes and DNA. The sample records 350,000 to 450,000 distinct CDR3 sequences, 21% of which are singletons. The ten biggest clones cover 13% to 15% of the sample. Reading the label with the study, this specimen's time point is: persistent/refractory GD, antithyroid drugs over 5 years with positive TRAb. For both TCR sequencing and RNA sequencing, RNA was extracted from PBMCs in TRIzol.

The material was peripheral blood mononuclear cells (PBMCs), obtained when the disease was refractory, from a patient treated with antithyroid drugs. The receptors shown here come from a female donor with Graves disease.

Only a few counts were recorded for this clonotype. V and J are TRBV24-1 and TRBJ1-1; tentative D call: TRBD1 (5 bases). Deletions cut 9 bases from V and 7 bases from J, with 17 bases between. Germline CDR1 KGHDR, CDR2 SFDVKD. This CDR3 comprises 13 residues. The CDR3 here is CATSGWGESEAFF. The DNA of the CDR3 is TGTGCCACCTCCGGGTGGGGGGAAAGTGAAGCTTTCTTT.

This clonotype was counted ten times or more. This rearrangement joins TRBV28 to TRBJ2-7; D unresolved. This CDR3 has 12 amino acids. Looked up from germline, CDR1 is MDHEN and CDR2 is SYDVKM. V was clipped by 2 bases and J by 4 bases, with 6 bases between them. For the CDR3, the DNA is TGTGCCAGCAGTTTACTTCATTACGAGCAGTACTTC. Protein: CASSLLHYEQYF.

This clonotype has at least ten counts. This sequence joins TRBV7-9 and TRBJ1-4; 7 nucleotides line up with TRBD1. The germline V gene has CDR1 SEHNR and CDR2 FQNEAQ (reference sequence). This CDR3 comprises 17 residues. Trimming at V came to 5 bases and at J to 5 bases, leaving 14 bases not matched to a gene. The CDR3 coding sequence is TGTGCCAGCAGCCTAAACACCTTGGTCAGGGGGAATGAAAAACTGTTTTTT. This sequence encodes CASSLNTLVRGNEKLFF. The whole variable domain, remainder taken from reference TRBV7-9 and TRBJ1-4, is DTGVSQNPRHKITKRGQNVTFRCDPISEHNRLYWYRQTLGQGPEFLTYFQNEAQLEKSRLLSDRFSAERPKGSFSTLEIQRTEQGDSAMYLCASSLNTLVRGNEKLFFGSGTQLSVL.

The table lists this clonotype with a few counts. One end of the junction fails to match germline, which may point to a read error. The rearrangement uses TRBV5-1 and TRBJ2-7, with TRBD2 identical over 8 bases. CDR3 length equals 16 residues. CDR1 SGHRS and CDR2 YFSETQ come from the germline V gene. This CDR3 is CASSLAGTGGPYEQYF. The DNA of the CDR3 is TGTGCCAGCAGCTTAGCGGGGACGGGAGGGCCTTACGAGCAGTACTTC. The full variable domain, in which reference TRBV5-1 and TRBJ2-7 provide the parts outside the CDR3, is KAGVTQTPRYLIKTRGQQVTLSCSPISGHRSVSWYQQTPGQGLQFLFEYFSETQRNKGNFPGRFSGRQFSNSRSEMNVSTLELGDSALYLCASSLAGTGGPYEQYFGPGTRLTVT.

Note on this clonotype: At one boundary the junction diverges from the germline segment, which might be a read error. V is TRBV18 and J is TRBJ1-1; D may be TRBD1 (6 bases). Germline loops: CDR1 KGHSH, CDR2 LQKENI. The CDR3 is 14 residues long. The CDR3 protein is CVSSHRVEDTEAFF. DNA for the CDR3: TGTGTCAGCTCTCACAGGGTGGAAGACACTGAAGCTTTCTTT.

This clonotype was detected many times. The chain uses TRBV20-1 and TRBJ2-7; D is possibly TRBD2 (5 bases). This CDR3 has 16 amino acids. Trimming pared 0 bases from V and 2 bases from J, leaving 17 bases between. Germline V gene sequence: CDR1 DFQATT, CDR2 SNEGSKA (reference sequence). The CDR3 sequence is CSARDPLGRRAYEQYF. The CDR3 DNA reads TGCAGTGCTAGAGACCCCCTTGGCAGGCGGGCCTACGAGCAGTACTTC.

This clonotype has just a few counts. Relative to the germline gene, one junction end is altered; a read error may explain this. The chain carries TRBV27 and TRBJ2-2, with 9 positions matching TRBD2. CDR3 length equals 15 residues. CDR1 is MNHEY and CDR2 is SMNVEV in the germline V gene (reference sequence). CDR3 amino acids: CASSPRGGNTGELFF. CDR3 nucleotides: TGCGCCAGCAGCCCGCGGGGGGGCAACACCGGGGAGCTGTTTTTT.

In this sample, this clonotype turned up many times. The chain employs TRBV6-5 and TRBJ2-7; D gene ambiguous. CDR3 size: 16 residues. Between the trimmed V and J ends, which lost 0 bases and 6 bases, there was a span of 18 bases. In germline, CDR1 is MNHEY, CDR2 SVGAGI. CDR3 protein: CASSYSGQESPLEQYF. The CDR3 DNA reads TGTGCCAGCAGTTACTCGGGTCAGGAATCCCCACTCGAGCAGTACTTC.